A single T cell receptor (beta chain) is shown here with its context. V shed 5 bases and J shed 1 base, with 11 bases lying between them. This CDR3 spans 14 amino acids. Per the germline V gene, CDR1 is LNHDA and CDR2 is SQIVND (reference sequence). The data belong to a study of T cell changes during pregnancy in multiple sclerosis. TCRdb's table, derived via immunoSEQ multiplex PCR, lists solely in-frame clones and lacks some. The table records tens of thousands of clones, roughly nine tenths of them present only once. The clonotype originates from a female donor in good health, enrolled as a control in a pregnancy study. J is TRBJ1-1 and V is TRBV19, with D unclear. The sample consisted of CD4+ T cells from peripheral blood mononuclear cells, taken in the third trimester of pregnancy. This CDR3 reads CASSQAGSNTEAFF. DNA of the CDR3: TGTGCCAGTAGTCAGGCGGGGTCGAACACTGAAGCTTTCTTT.